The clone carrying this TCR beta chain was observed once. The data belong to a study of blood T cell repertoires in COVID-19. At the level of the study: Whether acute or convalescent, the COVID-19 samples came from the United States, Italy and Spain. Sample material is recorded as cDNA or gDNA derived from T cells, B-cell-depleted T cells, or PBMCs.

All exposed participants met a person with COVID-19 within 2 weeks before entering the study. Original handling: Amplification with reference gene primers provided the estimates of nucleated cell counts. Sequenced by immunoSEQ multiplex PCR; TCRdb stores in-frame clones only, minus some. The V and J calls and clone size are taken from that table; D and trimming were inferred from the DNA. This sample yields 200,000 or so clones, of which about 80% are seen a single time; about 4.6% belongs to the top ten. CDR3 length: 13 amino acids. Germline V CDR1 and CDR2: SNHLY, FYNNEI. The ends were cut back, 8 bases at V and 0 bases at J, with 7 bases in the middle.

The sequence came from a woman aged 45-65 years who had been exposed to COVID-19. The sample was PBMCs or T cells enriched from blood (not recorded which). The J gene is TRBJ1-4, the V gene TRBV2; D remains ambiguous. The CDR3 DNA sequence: TGTGCCAGCTTGGCCTCAACTAATGAAAAACTGTTTTTT. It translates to CASLASTNEKLFF.